This paragraph reports one T cell receptor beta chain. Its antigen is unknown. TCR beta libraries were prepared from cDNA with unique molecular identifiers. TCRdb independently ran MiXCR on the PCR reads; one entry per CDR3 protein. This sample has 750,000 to 900,000 distinct CDR3 sequences, with about 43% found just once. The V gene end was trimmed by 4 bases and the J gene end by 7 bases; junction bases not matched to a gene: 9. CDR3 length: 15 amino acids. Germline V gene sequence: CDR1 SGHTA, CDR2 FQGTGA. The source of the sample is a study of post-analysis software for immune sequencing data. Overall study findings and caveats: The study found TRBV5-6, TRBV5-1 and TRBV20-1 among five TRBV segments more frequent in patients than controls.

The chain carries TRBV7-3 and TRBJ2-1, with 8 positions matching TRBD1. The specimen sequenced was blood. This receptor was taken from a girl aged 10 to 17 with multiple sclerosis. The chain's CDR3 is CASSSAGTGLNEQFF. The DNA of the CDR3 is TGTGCCAGCAGCTCCGCCGGGACAGGATTAAATGAGCAGTTCTTC.